Listed below are T cell receptor beta chains from one sample, sequenced in a study of cytotoxic CD8 clonotypes in ibrutinib-treated CLL. The protocol was immunoSEQ multiplex PCR, while the TCRdb copy is restricted to in-frame clones and leaves out a portion. The data show about 84,000 clones, 85% to 90% seen once. The sample was PBMCs, taken before ibrutinib treatment. These receptors came from a human donor with chronic lymphocytic leukemia. CDR3s include the opening cysteine and the closing phenylalanine or tryptophan. A D gene is named only where the DNA matches it firmly. Only some rows state a clone size, as once, few, many or a class for expanded clones.

clone_size	v_call	j_call	d_call	cdr3_aa	cdr3_nt
.	TRBV29-1	TRBJ1-2	.	CSVDSYGYTF	TGCAGCGTTGATAGCTATGGCTACACCTTC
few	TRBV6-5	TRBJ2-7	TRBD2	CASSLAGDSVQYF	TGTGCCAGCAGCTTAGCGGGAGATAGCGTGCAGTACTTC
few	TRBV28	TRBJ1-1	.	CASSSIDTEAFF	TGTGCCAGCAGTTCTATCGACACTGAAGCTTTCTTT
.	TRBV4-1	TRBJ1-2	.	CASSQDAQGRHGYTF	TGCGCCAGCAGCCAAGATGCTCAGGGGCGACATGGCTACACCTTC
once	TRBV7-9	TRBJ1-1	TRBD1	CASSLEVGTGVNEAFF	TGTGCCAGCAGCTTAGAGGTCGGGACAGGGGTTAATGAAGCTTTCTTT
medium-sized	TRBV28	TRBJ1-3	.	CASSNPHYGRQRSSGNTIYF	TGTGCCAGCAGCAACCCACATTACGGTAGACAGCGTAGCTCTGGAAACACCATATATTTT
.	TRBV21-1	TRBJ1-2	.	CASSKKGSYYGYTF	TGTGCCAGCAGTAAGAAAGGGAGTTACTATGGCTACACCTTC
.	TRBV7-9	TRBJ2-6	.	CASSDRSGANVLTF	TGTGCCAGCAGTGACAGGTCTGGGGCCAACGTCCTGACTTTC
.	TRBV6-5	TRBJ1-1	.	CASRLRTVSSTEAFF	TGTGCCAGCAGACTAAGGACAGTCTCGAGCACTGAAGCTTTCTTT
.	TRBV11-2	TRBJ2-3	.	CASSRQGGSTDTQYF	TGTGCCAGCAGCCGCCAGGGGGGAAGCACAGATACGCAGTATTTT
.	TRBV14	TRBJ1-1	.	CASSQHDTEAFF	TGTGCCAGCAGCCAACATGACACTGAAGCTTTCTTT
once	TRBV6-5	TRBJ1-1	.	CASSYSGQTNTEAFF	TGTGCCAGCAGTTACTCCGGCCAGACGAACACTGAAGCTTTCTTT
.	TRBV5-4	TRBJ2-6	.	CASSLGQTALSGANVLTF	TGTGCCAGCAGCTTGGGACAGACAGCCCTCTCTGGGGCCAACGTCCTGACTTTC
few	TRBV4-1	TRBJ2-7	TRBD2	CASSQGTSEDEQYF	TGCGCCAGCAGCCAGGGGACTAGCGAGGACGAGCAGTACTTC
.	TRBV27	TRBJ1-5	.	CASSFGRSYSNQPQHF	TGTGCCAGCAGTTTTGGACGGTCGTATAGCAATCAGCCCCAGCATTTT
.	TRBV7-7	TRBJ2-1	TRBD2	CASSSGLADTEGQFF	TGTGCCAGCAGCTCGGGACTAGCGGATACCGAAGGGCAGTTCTTC
.	TRBV4-1	TRBJ2-4	TRBD2	CASSHPAGLAKNIQYF	TGCGCCAGCAGCCACCCAGCGGGACTAGCCAAAAACATTCAGTACTTC
.	TRBV6-1	TRBJ2-3	.	CTSSGLGPSTQYF	TGTACCAGCAGTGGACTGGGCCCCAGTACGCAGTATTTT
once	TRBV11-2	TRBJ1-1	TRBD1	CASSSQGQGLKAFF	TGTGCCAGCAGCTCACAGGGACAGGGGCTTAAAGCTTTCTTT
once	TRBV5-4	TRBJ2-1	.	CASSPGRGYNEQFF	TGTGCCAGCAGCCCCGGAAGGGGGTACAATGAGCAGTTCTTC
.	TRBV27	TRBJ2-3	.	CASSLFQGISTDTQYF	TGTGCCAGCAGTTTATTTCAGGGGATAAGCACAGATACGCAGTATTTT
.	TRBV11-3	TRBJ2-2	TRBD2	CASSFPWGGSLFF	TGTGCCAGCAGCTTCCCGTGGGGCGGGAGCCTGTTTTTT
.	TRBV5-1	TRBJ2-7	TRBD1	CASSLPLSGQGYEQYF	TGCGCCAGCAGCTTGCCTCTCTCGGGACAGGGCTACGAGCAGTACTTC
.	TRBV7-2	TRBJ1-2	.	CASSLEVTNYGYTF	TGTGCCAGCAGCTTAGAAGTTACTAACTATGGCTACACCTTC
many	TRBV6-1	TRBJ2-1	TRBD2	CASSGKPYNEQFF	TGTGCATCTAGCGGGAAACCCTACAATGAGCAGTTCTTC
.	TRBV7-6	TRBJ2-7	.	CASSQTEISHEQYF	TGTGCCAGCAGCCAAACAGAGATTTCCCACGAGCAGTACTTC
.	TRBV4-2	TRBJ1-2	.	CASSDGQTPNYGYTF	TGTGCCAGCAGCGATGGACAAACCCCTAACTATGGCTACACCTTC
once	TRBV5-6	TRBJ1-1	.	CASAGDGVNTEAFF	TGTGCCAGCGCAGGGGACGGCGTGAACACTGAAGCTTTCTTT
once	TRBV7-3	TRBJ2-1	TRBD2	CASRTSGSTEQFF	TGTGCCAGTCGGACTAGCGGGAGTACTGAGCAGTTCTTC
.	TRBV11-1	TRBJ1-5	.	CASSETENQPQHF	TGTGCCAGCAGCGAAACAGAGAATCAGCCCCAGCATTTT
.	TRBV27	TRBJ2-1	.	CASSLFPGVINNEQFF	TGTGCCAGCAGTTTATTCCCGGGAGTGATTAACAATGAGCAGTTCTTC
.	TRBV19	TRBJ1-1	TRBD1	CASMDRRTEAFF	TGTGCCAGTATGGACAGGAGAACTGAAGCTTTCTTT
.	TRBV27	TRBJ2-4	TRBD2	CASSSGTSGRNIQYF	TGTGCCAGCAGTTCCGGGACTAGCGGGAGAAACATTCAGTACTTC
.	TRBV5-1	TRBJ2-7	.	CASSYYTLGYEQYF	TGCGCCAGCAGCTACTATACCCTAGGCTACGAGCAGTACTTC
.	TRBV25-1	TRBJ2-1	.	CASSGGTTSYNEQFF	TGTGCCAGCAGCGGAGGTACTACCTCCTACAATGAGCAGTTCTTC
.	TRBV19	TRBJ2-5	.	CASSIIPPGRSQETQYF	TGTGCCAGTAGTATTATCCCCCCGGGGAGAAGTCAAGAGACCCAGTACTTC
.	TRBV27	TRBJ1-2	.	CASSLGQNYGYTF	TGTGCCAGCAGTTTAGGACAGAACTATGGCTACACCTTC
.	TRBV30	TRBJ1-2	TRBD1	CAWHSGTGDFYGYTF	TGTGCCTGGCATTCCGGGACAGGGGATTTCTATGGCTACACCTTC
.	TRBV28	TRBJ2-7	.	CASGYRTIYEQYF	TGTGCCAGCGGCTACAGGACAATCTACGAGCAGTACTTC
.	TRBV5-6	TRBJ2-1	.	CASSGGAASSYNEQFF	TGTGCCAGCAGCGGGGGGGCGGCCAGCTCCTACAATGAGCAGTTCTTC
.	TRBV19	TRBJ1-1	.	CAGGNTEAFF	TGTGCCGGGGGTAACACTGAAGCTTTCTTT
once	TRBV7-2	TRBJ2-7	.	CASSTGTFPYEQYF	TGTGCCAGCAGCACCGGGACTTTCCCATACGAGCAGTACTTC
.	TRBV28	TRBJ1-5	TRBD1	CASRNPDRGSQPQHF	TGTGCCAGCAGGAACCCTGACAGGGGGTCCCAGCCCCAGCATTTT
.	TRBV4-2	TRBJ2-1	TRBD2	CASSQLGLAGAWGGEQFF	TGTGCCAGCAGCCAACTAGGACTAGCGGGAGCCTGGGGGGGTGAGCAGTTCTTC
few	TRBV2	TRBJ1-1	.	CASIRMSGRNTEAFF	TGTGCCAGCATCCGAATGTCAGGGCGTAACACTGAAGCTTTCTTT
.	TRBV12-5	TRBJ1-1	.	CASAGQPNTEAFF	TGTGCTAGTGCCGGACAGCCGAACACTGAAGCTTTCTTT
.	TRBV7-9	TRBJ1-2	TRBD1	CASSPGQGYGYTF	TGTGCCAGCAGCCCGGGACAGGGGTATGGCTACACCTTC
.	TRBV7-2	TRBJ2-7	.	CASSPRRGVQSEQYF	TGTGCCAGCAGCCCGCGGAGGGGTGTTCAATCCGAGCAGTACTTC
.	TRBV28	TRBJ1-3	.	CASSRSIQGGRGNTIYF	TGTGCCAGCAGCCGATCAATTCAGGGAGGAAGGGGAAACACCATATATTTT
.	TRBV18	TRBJ1-1	.	CASSPGSKNTEAFF	TGTGCCAGCTCACCAGGTTCAAAGAACACTGAAGCTTTCTTT
.	TRBV5-1	TRBJ2-7	TRBD1	CASSLTETGLADEQYF	TGCGCCAGCAGCCTGACCGAGACAGGGTTGGCCGACGAGCAGTACTTC
.	TRBV9	TRBJ2-1	.	CASSVVGNNEQFF	TGTGCCAGCAGCGTAGTGGGAAACAATGAGCAGTTCTTC
.	TRBV5-6	TRBJ1-2	TRBD1	CASSNRGGYTF	TGTGCCAGCAGCAACAGGGGTGGCTACACCTTC
.	TRBV9	TRBJ2-7	TRBD1	CASSARTGLSYEQYF	TGTGCCAGCAGCGCAAGGACAGGGCTCTCCTACGAGCAGTACTTC
.	TRBV9	TRBJ2-1	TRBD2	CASSPKGTSGSMSYNEQFF	TGTGCCAGCAGCCCCAAAGGGACTAGCGGGAGTATGTCCTACAATGAGCAGTTCTTC
.	TRBV9	TRBJ2-1	TRBD2	CASSATSGGPSYNEQFF	TGTGCCAGCAGCGCGACTAGCGGGGGACCCTCCTACAATGAGCAGTTCTTC
medium-sized	TRBV6-1	TRBJ2-7	TRBD1	CASIGTGLNEQYF	TGTGCCAGCATCGGGACAGGGCTAAACGAGCAGTACTTC
.	TRBV5-8	TRBJ1-2	.	CASSVYRADYGYTF	TGTGCCAGCAGCGTCTACAGGGCCGACTATGGCTACACCTTC
.	TRBV18	TRBJ1-1	.	CASSLRNLGGGTEAFF	TGTGCCAGCTCACTGAGAAACTTAGGCGGGGGGACTGAAGCTTTCTTT
.	TRBV7-7	TRBJ2-3	.	CASSLVADRDQYF	TGTGCCAGCAGCTTAGTGGCAGATCGAGACCAGTATTTT